The entry below gives a single TCR beta chain sequence along with its context. The data belong to a study of blood T cell repertoires in COVID-19. Across the whole study: Samples of COVID-19 (acute and convalescent) were obtained from the United States, Italy and Spain. In each case, the material was cDNA or gDNA derived from T cells, B-cell-depleted T cells, or PBMCs.

Trimming shortened V by 0 bases and J by 0 bases, and 17 bases separated the two germline ends. The CDR3 sequence is 18 residues long. In germline, CDR1 is MNHNS, CDR2 SASEGT. Some clones are missing from TCRdb's copy, which holds only in-frame ones; the method was immunoSEQ multiplex PCR. The sample records hundreds of thousands of clones, 70% to 80% being singletons. This TCR came from a woman older than 75 with acute or convalescent COVID-19. V gene TRBV6-1 combines with J gene TRBJ1-2, with D perhaps TRBD1 (5 bases). Sequenced: peripheral blood. The CDR3, as DNA: TGTGCCAGCAGTGAAGCACAAGCCACTTTCAGGGCTAACTATGGCTACACCTTC. The encoded protein is CASSEAQATFRANYGYTF.